This TCR beta chain was identified during a study of response to subunit inactivated influenza vaccine. Regarding the study as a whole: It was suggested by the authors that few new T cells are recruited by each seasonal influenza vaccination.

TCRdb reprocessed the RT-PCR reads via MiXCR and lists one record per CDR3 protein. The profile shows hundreds of thousands of distinct CDR3 sequences, around 11% of them singletons. CDR3 length equals 15 residues. Between the trimmed V and J ends, which lost 8 bases and 3 bases, there was a span of 17 bases. This clonotype was observed at least ten times. The antigen remains unidentified. Specimen: PBMCs from blood, collected on the day of vaccination. The chain joins TRBV12-3 or TRBV12-4 to TRBJ2-1; TRBD2 might be the D (6 bases). The sequence derives from a man aged 45-60 years who received an inactivated influenza vaccine. The CDR3 region has the DNA TGTGCCAGCCAAACCGGGACTTCGAGCTACAATGAGCAGTTCTTC. This codes for CASQTGTSSYNEQFF.